The clone carrying this T cell receptor beta chain was picked up many times. What it binds is unknown. Unique molecular identifiers featured in how the TCRbeta library was prepared. TCRdb recomputed calls from the PCR reads with MiXCR, one row per CDR3 protein. The table includes roughly 250,000 distinct CDR3 sequences, 8.2% detected once. This sample is part of a study of T-cell reconstitution after alpha-beta-depleted transplantation in children. Study-level results: Some patients' high day-60 TCRbeta diversity was traced to surviving recipient T cells and thymic progenitors. Most T-cell counts and diversity one year after the transplant came from T cells that were newly produced. There were reportedly several hundred expanded graft clones from which alpha-beta T cells came about two months after transplant.

The sequence came from a male patient aged 10 to 17 who had a stem cell transplant for acute lymphoblastic leukemia, so the T cells may come from the graft donor. The sample consisted of PBMCs, mostly from graft donor cells, taken 180 days after TCRalphabeta/CD19-depleted stem cell transplant.

The CDR3 loop reads CASRGSPASPLHF. CDR3 in DNA: TGCGCCAGCAGGGGCTCCCCGGCCTCACCCCTCCACTTT. The chain carries TRBV5-1 and TRBJ1-6; D unresolved. V was cut by 5 bases and J by 10 bases, with 13 bases left in between. The germline gives CDR1 SGHRS, CDR2 YFSETQ. The CDR3 consists of 13 residues.